This T cell receptor (beta chain) is from a study of Ad26.COV2.S vaccination and SARS-CoV-2 variants. Libraries were prepared by immunoSEQ multiplex PCR; TCRdb keeps only in-frame clonotypes and omits some of them. The sample comprises about 350,000 clones, approximately 90% of which are singletons, and under 4% rests with the top ten. As to this clone: Its antigen remains unidentified.

Study observations and caveats: Reports say spike-specific CD8+ and CD4+ T cell responses covered substantial breadth after vaccination. The TCR breadth and depth analyses may have understated or missed part of the total T cell responses. Non-spike TCR breadth showed similarity between vaccine and placebo recipients.

CDR1 is SQVTM and CDR2 is ANQGSEA in the germline V gene. This CDR3 has 14 amino acids. V gave up 0 bases and J gave up 0 bases, with 6 bases separating them. This clonotype originated in a human donor who had recovered from COVID-19. This material consisted of peripheral blood, taken after recovery from COVID-19. This chain connects TRBV29-1 to TRBJ2-1; D gene ambiguous. CDR3 sequence: CSVEEQSSYNEQFF. Written as DNA, the CDR3 is TGCAGCGTTGAAGAACAGAGCTCCTACAATGAGCAGTTCTTC.